Each of the 19 T cell receptor beta chains below was sequenced from the same sample in a study of blood T cell repertoires in COVID-19. Clones were read by immunoSEQ multiplex PCR, and TCRdb kept only the in-frame ones, dropping some. The table lists about 70,000 clones, roughly 86% of them singletons, with approximately 15% in the top ten. Input material: peripheral blood. The receptors shown here come from a man aged 35-49 years with COVID-19, enrolled during active disease.

This chain joins TRBV20-1 and TRBJ2-5, with TRBD2 identical over 7 bases. Germline V gives CDR1 DFQATT, CDR2 SNEGSKA (reference sequence). V lost 3 bases to trimming and J lost 5 bases; unmatched junction nucleotides: 12. The CDR3 has 15 residues. Here the CDR3 reads CSASMGGGEMETQYF. The CDR3 coding sequence is TGCAGTGCTAGTATGGGTGGGGGGGAGATGGAGACCCAGTACTTC.

The CDR3 bases are TGTGCCAGCAGCCAAGGGAGGGGTGGGGGACCCGGCTACACCTTC. It encodes CASSQGRGGGPGYTF. The chain couples TRBV3-1 (or the pseudogene TRBV3-2) to TRBJ1-2, with a weak D call TRBD1 (5 bases). Germline lookup yields CDR1 LGHDT and CDR2 YNNKEL (reference sequence). The CDR3 is 15 amino acids. The V end lost 1 base, the J end lost 8 bases, and 17 bases lay between the germline ends.

This clone was seen a few times. This sequence joins TRBV3-1 (or the pseudogene TRBV3-2) and TRBJ2-7; the match to TRBD1 covers 9 bases. The CDR3 covers 13 residues. The V and J ends lost 1 base and 6 bases, in that order; junction bases with no gene match: 1. In germline, CDR1 is LGHDT, CDR2 YNNKEL (reference sequence). As DNA, the CDR3 is TGTGCCAGCAGCCAAGGGGACAGGGCCGAGCAGTACTTC. This gives the protein CASSQGDRAEQYF.

The chain carries TRBV2 and TRBJ1-3, with 8 positions matching TRBD1. Germline CDR1 reads SNHLY; CDR2 reads FYNNEI. The junction had 8 bases not matched to a gene; V was cut back by 6 bases and J by 4 bases. The CDR3 runs 15 residues. Here the CDR3 reads CASSPRTGTGNTIYF. Written as DNA, the CDR3 is TGTGCCAGCAGCCCCCGGACAGGGACGGGAAACACCATATATTTT.

V usage is TRBV5-6 and J usage is TRBJ1-6; 10 bases line up with TRBD1. The CDR3 runs to 16 residues. CDR1 and CDR2 from the germline V gene are SGHDT and YYEEEE. Losses at the gene ends were 4 bases for V and 8 bases for J; bases not matched to a gene: 9. DNA for the CDR3: TGTGCCAGCAGCCCGAGGGACAGGGGCAGGGATTCACCCCTCCACTTT. This gives the protein CASSPRDRGRDSPLHF.

The chain joins TRBV3-1 (or the pseudogene TRBV3-2) to TRBJ1-4, with 9 bases aligning to TRBD1. The CDR3 is 12 residues long. Germline V CDR1 and CDR2: LGHDT, YNNKEL (reference sequence). The V gene end was trimmed by 1 base and the J gene end by 16 bases; junction bases not matched to a gene: 4. CDR3 in amino acids: CASSQGGTGQFF. The CDR3 DNA sequence: TGTGCCAGCAGCCAAGGAGGGACAGGGCAGTTTTTT.

In its sample, this clone was seen once. The V and J genes are TRBV6-5 and TRBJ1-4, with TRBD1 identical over 7 bases. CDR3 length equals 14 residues. The V gene's germline CDR1 is MNHEY and CDR2 SVGAGI. Trimming took 6 bases from V and 6 from J; bases not matched to a gene: 7. CDR3 in amino acids: CASSLTGNDEKLFF. CDR3 nucleotide sequence: TGTGCCAGCAGCCTGACAGGGAATGATGAAAAACTGTTTTTT.

The V gene is TRBV18, the J gene TRBJ2-3; 10 bases are a match to TRBD2. The CDR3 is 16 amino acids. Germline V gives CDR1 KGHSH, CDR2 LQKENI. With 0 bases clipped from V and 3 bases from J, the junction kept 3 bases outside the gene matches. For the CDR3, the DNA is TGTGCCAGCTCACCACCTAGCGGGGGGCCTACAGATACGCAGTATTTT. Residues: CASSPPSGGPTDTQYF.

The V gene is TRBV5-6, the J gene TRBJ2-1, with 9 positions matching TRBD1. CDR1 is SGHDT, CDR2 YYEEEE, per germline. V lost 0 bases, J lost 5 bases, and 3 bases stayed unmatched. This CDR3 region has 15 residues. This CDR3 is CASSLATGGDNEQFF. CDR3 nucleotide sequence: TGTGCCAGCAGCTTGGCGACAGGGGGAGACAATGAGCAGTTCTTC.

This chain links TRBV2 with TRBJ1-5, with 7 bases aligning to TRBD1. This CDR3 has 15 residues. The V and J ends lost 4 bases and 6 bases, in that order; junction bases with no gene match: 9. The V gene's germline CDR1 is SNHLY and CDR2 FYNNEI. The CDR3 bases are TGTGCCAGCAGTGGGGAACAGGGGTGGGGTCAGCCCCAGCATTTT. This translates into CASSGEQGWGQPQHF.

This chain uses TRBV7-6 with TRBJ2-7; weak D call: TRBD1 (6 bases). The CDR3 is 15 residues long. Germline V gene sequence: CDR1 SGHVS, CDR2 FNYEAQ. The ends were cut back, 6 bases at V and 5 bases at J, with 20 bases in the middle. The CDR3 sequence: CASSHPYGGSDEQYF. CDR3 in DNA: TGTGCCAGCAGTCATCCCTATGGGGGCAGCGACGAGCAGTACTTC. The variable domain in full, completed from reference TRBV7-6 and TRBJ2-7, reads GAGVSQSPRYKVTKRGQDVALRCDPISGHVSLYWYRQALGQGPEFLTYFNYEAQQDKSGLPNDRFSAERPEGSISTLTIQRTEQRDSAMYRCASSHPYGGSDEQYFGPGTRLTVT.

V usage is TRBV27 and J usage is TRBJ2-7; TRBD1 agrees at 8 bases. The CDR3 loop spans 15 amino acids. The J segment lost 2 bases and the V segment lost 4 bases, leaving 7 bases of the junction unmatched. Germline loops: CDR1 MNHEY, CDR2 SMNVEV (reference sequence). CDR3 in DNA: TGTGCCAGCAGTTCCCGGACAGGGTCGACCTACGAGCAGTACTTC. Its protein product is CASSSRTGSTYEQYF.

The CDR3: CASSEIYQPQHF. DNA for the CDR3: TGTGCCAGCAGTGAAATCTATCAGCCCCAGCATTTT. The V gene is TRBV6-1, the J gene TRBJ1-5; D ambiguous. Trimming cost V 2 bases and J 5 bases, with 4 bases left between them. This CDR3 has 12 residues. CDR1 and CDR2 (germline): MNHNS, SASEGT.

This clone came up a few times. This rearrangement joins TRBV27 to TRBJ2-2, with 8 bases fitting TRBD1. J gave up 6 bases and V 5 bases, and 8 bases lay outside the gene matches. There are 15 residues in the CDR3. Germline lookup yields CDR1 MNHEY and CDR2 SMNVEV (reference sequence). DNA for the CDR3: TGTGCCAGCAGTCTCAGGGGGCGCCCCCCCGGGGAGCTGTTTTTT. Amino acid sequence: CASSLRGRPPGELFF.

This sequence joins TRBV19 and TRBJ2-2; 10 bases fit TRBD1. This CDR3 contains 13 residues. V lost 9 bases to trimming and J lost 4 bases; unmatched junction nucleotides: 2. Germline V gene lookup returns CDR1 LNHDA and CDR2 SQIVND (reference sequence). In DNA, the CDR3 is TGTGCCAGCCGGGACAGGGGCACCGGGGAGCTGTTTTTT. Amino acid sequence: CASRDRGTGELFF.

This chain uses TRBV19 with TRBJ1-2, with TRBD1 matching 8 bases. J lost 0 bases, V lost 6 bases, and 9 bases had no gene match. Germline V gives CDR1 LNHDA, CDR2 SQIVND (reference sequence). The CDR3 is 16 residues long. The CDR3 region has the DNA TGTGCCAGTAGATCCCTGACAGGGGAGACTAACTATGGCTACACCTTC. Its protein is CASRSLTGETNYGYTF.

This chain uses TRBV3-1 (or the pseudogene TRBV3-2) with TRBJ1-2, with TRBD1 identical over 7 bases. Germline V gene sequence: CDR1 LGHDT, CDR2 YNNKEL (reference sequence). The CDR3 has 15 residues. Losses at the gene ends were 4 bases for V and 7 bases for J; bases not matched to a gene: 12. As DNA, the CDR3 is TGTGCCAGCAGCCGACGGAGACAGGGAAGTGGTGGCTACACCTTC. It specifies CASSRRRQGSGGYTF.

J is TRBJ1-1 and V is TRBV11-2, with D perhaps TRBD1 (5 bases). Trimming removed 5 bases at V and 1 base at J, with 14 bases between. Germline lookup yields CDR1 SGHAT and CDR2 FQNNGV. CDR3 size: 15 residues. CDR3 residues: CASSTWTRGNTEAFF. The CDR3 coding sequence is TGTGCCAGCAGCACCTGGACACGCGGGAACACTGAAGCTTTCTTT. Using reference TRBV11-2 and TRBJ1-1 for the parts outside the CDR3, the full variable domain is EAGVAQSPRYKIIEKRQSVAFWCNPISGHATLYWYQQILGQGPKLLIQFQNNGVVDDSQLPKDRFSAERLKGVDSTLKIQPAKLEDSAVYLCASSTWTRGNTEAFFGQGTRLTVV.

The table lists this clone with a few counts. The chain has TRBV6-1 and TRBJ2-2; the match to TRBD2 covers 12 bases. CDR1 is MNHNS and CDR2 is SASEGT in the germline V gene. Losses at the gene ends were 4 bases for V and 5 bases for J; bases not matched to a gene: 8. The CDR3 covers 17 residues. The CDR3 nucleotides are TGTGCCAGCAGTGCCTCACTAGCGGGGGGTACGACCGGGGAGCTGTTTTTT. Translating gives CASSASLAGGTTGELFF.